This T cell receptor (beta chain) was documented in a study of blood T cell repertoires in COVID-19 (TCRdb year 2020). With regard to the full study: Samples covering the acute and convalescent phases of COVID-19 were provided by collaborators in the United States, Italy and Spain. The prospective study material was composed of cDNA or gDNA derived from T cells, B-cell-depleted T cells, or PBMCs. The dataset comprised deeply sampled blood TCRbeta repertoires from subjects exposed to, actively infected with, or recovered from COVID-19. The repertoires were released in a freely available public database intended as a resource for research on the immune response to SARS-CoV-2. Samples were obtained from the ongoing ImmuneRACE study (first 160 participants) and from over 1,000 subjects provided by 6 global collaborators. The sample metadata nearly always contained a de-identified subject ID, COVID-19 status, age in years and sex. Where available, HLA class I and class II types were obtained from metadata supplied by the sample provider rather than from assay-based typing. On the study overall, not on this receptor specifically: The quantity of clinical and demographic metadata differed by source and by participant and was supplied without curation.

Sequences DFQATT (CDR1) and SNEGSKA (CDR2) are obtained from the germline V gene (reference sequence). Reading from cysteine to phenylalanine, the CDR3 counts 8 amino acids. Just CDR3 DNA is preserved here, 24 bases in frame from base 1. TCRbeta CDR3 regions were amplified from genomic DNA by means of the immunoSEQ Assay, a bias-controlled multiplex PCR. In the source study's methods: Within the assay, amplification of reference gene primers was used to estimate how many nucleated cells each sample contained. To quantify the absolute abundance of each unique TCRbeta CDR3 rearrangement, sequence reads were collapsed and filtered. For each sample, productive Simpson clonality was calculated as the square root of Simpson's diversity index over productive rearrangements. The table was pulled from immuneACCESS by TCRdb, which kept in-frame rearrangements only. Such tables lose some clones; where checked, under half of the loss comes from unresolved V genes, and the rest has no known cause. V, J and clone size are taken as reported in that table, and D and trimming were inferred from the DNA itself. Here the sample has about 140,000 clones; roughly 80% occur a single time. The top ten hold about 5.5% of the sample.

In the case of this clone: No antigen is known for it. Qualities for individual bases were not recorded, and no much larger clone is one base off.

In the prospective study, participants were roughly 18 to 95 years old, resided in 24 geographic areas of the United States, and were enrolled through a virtual design. To assign participants to cohorts, the prospective study relied on clinical history that participants themselves reported in a screening survey and a study questionnaire. In the prospective study, whole blood, serum and a nasopharyngeal or oropharyngeal swab were collected from each participant by mobile phlebotomists. Additional blood draws and questionnaires over an approximately two-month period could optionally be provided by prospective study participants. Before DNA extraction, prospective study blood samples were shipped either frozen or at room temperature.

The V gene is TRBV20-1 and the J gene is TRBJ1-6; the D gene is unclear. Sequenced material: PBMCs or T cells enriched from blood (not recorded which). This receptor was obtained from a man aged 40-49 years with acute COVID-19. The CDR3 sequence is CSVSPLHF. In nucleotide form, the sequence is TGCAGCGTATCACCCCTCCACTTT.